These 21 T cell receptor beta chains originate from one sample sequenced in a study of radiotherapy plus CTLA-4 blockade in lung cancer. TCRdb's table, derived via immunoSEQ multiplex PCR, lists solely in-frame clones and lacks some. The repertoire holds about 30,000 clones, with roughly 80% as singletons. The material was peripheral blood, obtained from a patient treated with radiotherapy plus ipilimumab. The receptors were sampled from a human donor with non-small cell lung cancer who had stable disease on radiotherapy plus ipilimumab.

The CDR3 DNA reads as TGTGCCAGCAGGGTGTTTAATTCACCCCTCCACTTT. As protein: CASRVFNSPLHF. The chain uses TRBV2 and TRBJ1-6, with D uncertain. Between the trimmed V and J ends, which lost 6 bases and 6 bases, there was a span of 6 bases. CDR1 and CDR2 from the germline V gene are SNHLY and FYNNEI. The CDR3 is 12 residues long.

This chain links TRBV5-4 with TRBJ2-4; possibly TRBD1 for D (6 bases). The V gene lost 3 bases and the J gene lost 8 bases, with 18 bases spanning the gap. Germline V gives CDR1 SGHNT, CDR2 YYREEE (reference sequence). This CDR3 contains 15 residues. The CDR3 here is CASSSQDRKGDIQYF. CDR3 nucleotides: TGTGCCAGCAGCTCCCAAGACAGGAAGGGGGACATTCAGTACTTC.

This chain links TRBV2 with TRBJ1-6; D call uncertain. The V gene lost 4 bases and the J gene lost 10 bases, with 8 bases spanning the gap. This CDR3 comprises 12 residues. CDR1 SNHLY and CDR2 FYNNEI come from the germline V gene. CDR3 DNA sequence: TGTGCCAGCAGTGTCGGGAAATCACCCCTCCACTTT. This sequence encodes CASSVGKSPLHF.

CDR3 amino acids: CASSYRDRAYNEQFF. The CDR3 DNA follows: TGTGCCAGCAGTTACCGAGACCGAGCCTACAATGAGCAGTTCTTC. This chain uses TRBV6-6 with TRBJ2-1, with D uncertain. From germline, CDR1 is MNHNY and CDR2 SVGAGI (reference sequence). The CDR3 runs 15 residues. Trimming pared 2 bases from V and 2 bases from J, leaving 10 bases between.

This clone came up once. The chain joins TRBV11-2 to TRBJ1-1; 11 nucleotides align to TRBD1. CDR1 is SGHAT, CDR2 FQNNGV, per germline. This CDR3 is built from 16 residues. V dropped 1 base and J dropped 4; count of bases not matched to a gene: 5. The CDR3 spells CASSLVMGTGGTEAFF. The CDR3 region has the DNA TGTGCCAGCAGCTTAGTTATGGGGACAGGGGGCACTGAAGCTTTCTTT.

The gene calls are TRBV7-9 and TRBJ2-5; TRBD1 aligns across 7 bases. The germline CDR1 and CDR2 sequences are SEHNR and FQNEAQ (reference sequence). The J segment lost 2 bases and the V segment lost 5 bases, leaving 8 bases of the junction unmatched. The CDR3 covers 15 residues. The CDR3 sequence: CASSRTGTEQETQYF. CDR3 bases: TGTGCCAGCAGCCGAACCGGGACAGAGCAAGAGACCCAGTACTTC.

This clone has only one observation. The chain couples TRBV5-4 to TRBJ2-6; D unresolved. V was shortened by 1 base and J by 1 base, with 0 bases between the two germline ends. The CDR3 loop spans 13 amino acids. Germline values: CDR1 SGHNT, CDR2 YYREEE (reference sequence). The CDR3 sequence: CASSLSGANVLTF. The CDR3 DNA reads TGTGCCAGCAGCTTGTCTGGGGCCAACGTCCTGACTTTC.

The chain joins TRBV6-1 to TRBJ1-1, with 7 positions matching TRBD1. Unmatched junction bases numbered 9, after V lost 7 bases and J lost 4 bases. Germline V lookup: CDR1 MNHNS, CDR2 SASEGT. This CDR3 comprises 14 residues. CDR3 in DNA: TGTGCCAGCAATCCGACAGGGAGTGGCACTGAAGCTTTCTTT. Translation gives CASNPTGSGTEAFF.

This sequence joins TRBV6-8 and TRBJ2-1; 8 nucleotides agree with TRBD2. Losses at the gene ends were 3 bases for V and 1 base for J; bases not matched to a gene: 5. Looked up from germline, CDR1 is MNHGY and CDR2 is SAAAGT. The CDR3 covers 16 residues. The CDR3 spells CASSYRGGVSYNEQFF. CDR3 coding DNA: TGTGCCAGCAGTTATCGGGGGGGCGTTTCCTACAATGAGCAGTTCTTC.

In DNA, the CDR3 is TGTGCCAGCAGTTACCCAGTTGGGACTAACTATGGCTACACCTTC. Its protein is CASSYPVGTNYGYTF. The rearrangement joins TRBV6-6 to TRBJ1-2; D is undetermined. CDR3 length: 15 amino acids. Trimming cost V 2 bases and J 0 bases, with 10 bases left between them. Germline V gene lookup returns CDR1 MNHNY and CDR2 SVGAGI (reference sequence).

This rearrangement joins TRBV25-1 to TRBJ2-7; 12 positions match TRBD1. The CDR3 runs 16 residues. V trimming: 5 bases; J trimming: 6 bases; junction bases outside the gene matches: 11. Germline assignment: CDR1 MGHDK and CDR2 SYGVNS. The CDR3 DNA sequence: TGTGCCAGCAGTAAGACGGGACAGGGGGCGCGAGGCGAGCAGTACTTC. It yields the protein CASSKTGQGARGEQYF.

The CDR3 region has the DNA TGCGCCAGCAGCCTGACACTAGCGGACGAAGAGACCCAGTACTTC. Protein sequence: CASSLTLADEETQYF. This chain connects TRBV5-1 to TRBJ2-5; 8 bases map to TRBD2. Germline values: CDR1 SGHRS, CDR2 YFSETQ. V dropped 4 bases and J dropped 3; count of bases not matched to a gene: 8. CDR3 size: 15 residues.

CDR3: CASSDSGLRGYEQYV. The CDR3 DNA reads TGTGCCAGCAGTGACAGTGGGCTACGGGGGTACGAGCAGTACGTC. V usage is TRBV6-1 and J usage is TRBJ2-7, with TRBD2 as a possible D gene (6 bases). Deletions cut 3 bases from V and 4 bases from J, with 16 bases between. CDR1 and CDR2 (germline): MNHNS, SASEGT. The CDR3 has 15 amino acids.

This clone was observed a few times. The chain links TRBV4-1 to TRBJ2-7, with 7 bases matching TRBD1. The CDR3 extends over 15 amino acids. Germline V gives CDR1 MGHRA, CDR2 YSYEKL. Trimming cost V 7 bases and J 5 bases; bases outside gene matches: 14. The CDR3 coding sequence is TGCGCCAGCACCGAAACGACAGGGCAAATGCACGAGCAGTACGTC. Translated, it gives CASTETTGQMHEQYV.

The chain carries TRBV6-4 and TRBJ1-2; no clear D. Germline V gene lookup returns CDR1 MRHNA and CDR2 SNTAGT. CDR3 length: 14 residues. Trimming removed 0 bases from V and 8 bases from J, with 13 bases in between. The CDR3 loop is CASSDSDGGHGYTF. CDR3 nucleotides: TGTGCCAGCAGTGACTCGGATGGTGGCCACGGCTACACCTTC.

J is TRBJ1-1 and V is TRBV29-1, with D unclear. Trimming took off 6 bases at V and 0 bases at J, with 11 bases between the two ends. CDR1 is SQVTM and CDR2 is ANQGSEA in the germline V gene. There are 13 residues in the CDR3. The CDR3 region has the DNA TGCAGCGTGGGCGTGGGGATGAACACTGAAGCTTTCTTT. This translates into CSVGVGMNTEAFF.

With regard to this clone: Germline is not matched at one junction end, which may reflect a read error. The V and J genes are TRBV18 and TRBJ1-2, with a tentative D call TRBD1 (6 bases). CDR1 and CDR2 from the germline V gene are KGHSH and LQKENI. The CDR3 extends over 13 amino acids. CDR3 amino acids: CASSLDRYYDYTF. In DNA form, the CDR3 reads TGTGCCAGCTCCCTCGACAGGTACTATGACTACACCTTC.

This chain connects TRBV7-9 to TRBJ2-7; D gene ambiguous. V lost 0 bases and J lost 3, with 6 bases in between. This CDR3 region has 13 residues. Germline assignment: CDR1 SEHNR and CDR2 FQNEAQ (reference sequence). CDR3 sequence reads: CASSLATSYEQYV. The CDR3 DNA reads as TGTGCCAGCAGCTTAGCTACGAGCTACGAGCAGTACGTC.

The V and J genes are TRBV5-6 and TRBJ1-6; D is possibly TRBD1 (6 bases). The CDR3 contains 14 residues. Looked up from germline, CDR1 is SGHDT and CDR2 is YYEEEE. The V and J ends lost 4 bases and 6 bases respectively, with 11 bases between them. The CDR3 loop is CASSEGGLNSPLHF. CDR3 coding DNA: TGTGCCAGCAGCGAGGGGGGTCTTAATTCACCCCTCCACTTT.

The chain has TRBV6-1 and TRBJ1-2; 7 nucleotides match TRBD1. The junction had 5 bases not matched to a gene; V was cut back by 4 bases and J by 0 bases. There are 15 residues in the CDR3. Germline V CDR1 and CDR2: MNHNS, SASEGT. The CDR3 reads CASSGQGAPNYGYTF. CDR3 DNA: TGTGCCAGCAGTGGACAGGGAGCCCCTAACTATGGCTACACCTTC.

The rearrangement joins TRBV27 to TRBJ2-5; 10 bases agree with TRBD2. The germline V gene encodes CDR1 MNHEY and CDR2 SMNVEV (reference sequence). With 7 bases clipped from V and 2 bases from J, the junction kept 13 bases outside the gene matches. This CDR3 contains 17 residues. Written as DNA, the CDR3 is TGTGCCAGCACCAAACGTCGGACTAGCGGTTTACAAGAGACCCAGTACTTC. This codes for CASTKRRTSGLQETQYF.